These 13 T cell receptor beta chains were sequenced from one sample in a study of cytomegalovirus exposure and HLA in healthy donors. With 60 Vbeta and 13 Jbeta primers, the PCR was carried out. Libraries were prepared by immunoSEQ multiplex PCR; TCRdb keeps only in-frame clonotypes and omits some of them. The sample holds about 160,000 clones, over 75% seen once. The sequencing input was PBMCs. The receptors originated from a woman aged 50 to 60 in good health and CMV-seropositive.

This chain uses TRBV7-2 with TRBJ2-1; possible D gene TRBD1, 6 bases. V lost 1 base and J 3 bases, leaving 7 bases between the germline ends. The germline V gene encodes CDR1 SGHTA and CDR2 FQGNSA. The CDR3 runs 14 residues. The CDR3 sequence: CASSLGTVYNEQFF. The CDR3 region has the DNA TGTGCCAGCAGCTTAGGGACAGTCTACAATGAGCAGTTCTTC.

This chain joins TRBV14 and TRBJ1-3; D is unresolved. CDR3 length: 15 amino acids. The V gene's germline CDR1 is SGHDN and CDR2 FVKESK. V was clipped by 4 bases and J by 1 base, with 11 bases between them. This CDR3 is CASSPEGRSGNTIYF. CDR3 sequence (DNA): TGTGCCAGCAGCCCTGAAGGGAGATCTGGAAACACCATATATTTT. Filled out from reference TRBV14 and TRBJ1-3, the complete variable domain reads EAGVTQFPSHSVIEKGQTVTLRCDPISGHDNLYWYRRVMGKEIKFLLHFVKESKQDESGMPNNRFLAERTGGTYSTLKVQPAELEDSGVYFCASSPEGRSGNTIYFGEGSWLTVV.

The gene calls are TRBV4-1 and TRBJ2-1; D is possibly TRBD1 (7 bases). V was pared by 4 bases and J by 2 bases, with 18 bases between. There are 17 residues in the CDR3. Germline V gives CDR1 MGHRA, CDR2 YSYEKL. The CDR3: CASSPRQGGYTYNEQFF. CDR3 nucleotide sequence: TGCGCCAGCAGCCCTCGACAGGGAGGTTATACCTACAATGAGCAGTTCTTC.

The chain couples TRBV9 to TRBJ2-3; 11 bases map to TRBD1. With 4 bases clipped from V and 2 bases from J, the junction kept 6 bases outside the gene matches. The germline CDR1 and CDR2 sequences are SGDLS and YYNGEE. This CDR3 comprises 16 residues. The CDR3 loop reads CASSPWDRGITDTQYF. CDR3 nucleotides: TGTGCCAGCAGCCCATGGGACAGGGGGATCACAGATACGCAGTATTTT. Full variable domain (rest looked up from reference TRBV9 and TRBJ2-3): DSGVTQTPKHLITATGQRVTLRCSPRSGDLSVYWYQQSLDQGLQFLIQYYNGEERAKGNILERFSAQQFPDLHSELNLSSLELGDSALYFCASSPWDRGITDTQYFGPGTRLTVL.

A few counts support this clone. The gene calls are TRBV11-1 and TRBJ2-3, with D tentatively TRBD2 (5 bases). Germline V gene lookup returns CDR1 SGHAT and CDR2 FQDESV (reference sequence). The V end was cut by 5 bases, the J end by 7 bases, with 19 bases between. The CDR3 covers 15 residues. CDR3 region: CASSTIGGLPNTQYF. The DNA of the CDR3 is TGTGCCAGCAGCACTATAGGAGGACTCCCAAATACGCAGTATTTT.

The V gene is TRBV19, the J gene TRBJ1-1, with 8 positions matching TRBD1. The V and J ends lost 4 bases and 5 bases, in that order; junction bases with no gene match: 9. Germline CDR1 reads LNHDA; CDR2 reads SQIVND (reference sequence). The CDR3 covers 15 residues. The CDR3 DNA reads TGTGCCAGTAGTAAACCGACAGGGGTCGGGACTGAAGCTTTCTTT. Its protein product is CASSKPTGVGTEAFF.

The chain has TRBV28 and TRBJ2-7; D perhaps matches TRBD1 (5 bases). Trimming stripped 7 bases from V and 6 bases from J, with 22 bases between. This CDR3 has 15 amino acids. Germline loops: CDR1 MDHEN, CDR2 SYDVKM. The CDR3 loop is CASTRARGMFGEQYF. The DNA of the CDR3 is TGTGCCAGCACCAGAGCTAGGGGAATGTTCGGCGAGCAGTACTTC.

V and J are TRBV7-9 and TRBJ2-1, with 9 bases matching TRBD2. V trimming: 5 bases; J trimming: 3 bases; junction bases outside the gene matches: 8. CDR1 and CDR2 (germline): SEHNR, FQNEAQ (reference sequence). This CDR3 has 16 residues. CDR3 sequence (DNA): TGTGCCAGCAGCCCCTCCAGCGGGAGGCGCTACAATGAGCAGTTCTTC. This gives the protein CASSPSSGRRYNEQFF.

This rearrangement joins TRBV5-1 to TRBJ2-5; possible D gene TRBD1, 5 bases. The DNA end is a closer match to TRBJ2-7, so the J assignment may be wrong. Germline lookup yields CDR1 SGHRS and CDR2 YFSETQ. The CDR3 is 16 residues long. The chain's CDR3 is CASSLLQATAGYEQYF. Here the CDR3 DNA reads TGCGCCAGCAGCTTGCTTCAGGCGACGGCAGGGTACGAGCAGTACTTC.

The chain recombines TRBV11-2 with TRBJ1-3, with D unresolved. Germline V lookup: CDR1 SGHAT, CDR2 FQNNGV. Trimming cost V 3 bases and J 0 bases, with 12 bases left between them. The CDR3 runs 16 residues. In DNA, the CDR3 is TGTGCCAGCAGCTTGGCTTATCGTTCCTCTGGAAACACCATATATTTT. Translated: CASSLAYRSSGNTIYF.

This chain links TRBV10-3 with TRBJ2-1; 13 positions agree with TRBD2. Germline V CDR1 and CDR2: ENHRY, SYGVKD. The V segment lost 6 bases and the J segment 7 bases; nucleotides outside the gene matches: 6. CDR3 length: 15 amino acids. CDR3: CAIRGTSGNINEQFF. The CDR3 DNA is TGTGCCATCAGGGGGACTAGCGGGAATATTAATGAGCAGTTCTTC.

The chain couples TRBV4-3 to TRBJ2-7, with 8 bases matching TRBD1. After removal of 1 base from V and 3 bases from J, the junction contained 8 bases not matched to a gene. Per the germline V gene, CDR1 is LGHNA and CDR2 is YSLEER. The length of the CDR3 is 16 residues. This CDR3 reads CASSQVLGQGHYEQYF. The CDR3 nucleotides read TGCGCCAGCAGCCAAGTACTAGGACAGGGTCACTACGAGCAGTACTTC.

V and J are TRBV5-6 and TRBJ1-4; 9 bases match TRBD1. The CDR3 extends over 17 amino acids. The germline V gene encodes CDR1 SGHDT and CDR2 YYEEEE. The V segment lost 2 bases and the J segment 4 bases; nucleotides outside the gene matches: 9. The CDR3 spells CASSLGQGYGLNEKLFF. The CDR3 DNA follows: TGTGCCAGCAGCTTAGGACAGGGGTACGGGCTTAATGAAAAACTGTTTTTT.